The 8 T cell receptor beta chains reported below all come from one sample, sequenced in a study of blood T cell repertoires in COVID-19. Assay: immunoSEQ multiplex PCR; the TCRdb copy retains only in-frame clones and omits some. The table records 310,000 or so clones, more than 75% of them present only once. The sample taken for sequencing was peripheral blood. The receptors shown here come from a woman aged 45-65 years with acute or convalescent COVID-19.

The chain uses TRBV19 and TRBJ1-2; maybe TRBD1 (5 bases). With 5 bases removed from V and 4 bases from J, the gap between germline ends came to 14 bases. Germline V gene data show CDR1 as LNHDA and CDR2 as SQIVND (reference sequence). This CDR3 has 14 residues. CDR3 nucleotides: TGTGCCAGTAGTGAGACAGTGGGCGGCTATGGCTACACCTTC. It is translated as CASSETVGGYGYTF. The full variable domain, in which reference TRBV19 and TRBJ1-2 provide the parts outside the CDR3, is DGGITQSPKYLFRKEGQNVTLSCEQNLNHDAMYWYRQDPGQGLRLIYYSQIVNDFQKGDIAEGYSVSREKKESFPLTVTSAQKNPTAFYLCASSETVGGYGYTFGSGTRLTVV.

Written as DNA, the CDR3 is TGTGCCAGCAGCTTACGGGCCGGACTAGCGGAAGCAGATACGCAGTATTTT. It yields the protein CASSLRAGLAEADTQYF. The rearrangement uses TRBV11-2 and TRBJ2-3; 10 bases are shared with TRBD2. The V segment lost 2 bases and the J segment 4 bases; nucleotides outside the gene matches: 9. CDR3 size: 17 residues. CDR1 SGHAT and CDR2 FQNNGV come from the germline V gene.

The rearrangement joins TRBV28 to TRBJ2-7, with TRBD2 identical over 13 bases. This CDR3 comprises 15 residues. Germline CDR1 reads MDHEN; CDR2 reads SYDVKM. After removal of 5 bases from V and 6 bases from J, the junction contained 7 bases not matched to a gene. This CDR3 reads CASSGVTSGRFEQYF. The CDR3 DNA sequence: TGTGCCAGCAGTGGGGTGACTAGCGGGAGGTTCGAGCAGTACTTC. The complete variable domain, with remaining parts taken from reference TRBV28 and TRBJ2-7, reads DVKVTQSSRYLVKRTGEKVFLECVQDMDHENMFWYRQDPGLGLRLIYFSYDVKMKEKGDIPEGYSVSREKKERFSLILESASTNQTSMYLCASSGVTSGRFEQYFGPGTRLTVT.

CDR3 coding DNA: TGTGCCAGCAGTCCAGGAGCGGGAGGGCCGGTCCAAGAGACCCAGTACTTC. Protein product: CASSPGAGGPVQETQYF. This chain joins TRBV27 and TRBJ2-5; 10 nucleotides match TRBD2. The CDR3 consists of 17 residues. Germline CDR1 and CDR2: MNHEY and SMNVEV (reference sequence). V trimming: 5 bases; J trimming: 1 base; junction bases outside the gene matches: 10.

This chain links TRBV9 with TRBJ2-3; D uncertain. V lost 4 bases, J lost 2 bases, and 14 bases lay in between. CDR1 and CDR2 from the germline V gene are SGDLS and YYNGEE. The CDR3 sequence is 15 residues long. In DNA, the CDR3 is TGTGCCAGCAGCTCGACGGGTTTGGACACAGATACGCAGTATTTT. Encoded protein: CASSSTGLDTDTQYF.

The chain is built from TRBV19 and TRBJ1-5; tentative D call: TRBD1 (6 bases). Deletions cut 7 bases from V and 0 bases from J, with 16 bases between. This CDR3 has 16 amino acids. Germline assignment: CDR1 LNHDA and CDR2 SQIVND (reference sequence). CDR3 in DNA: TGTGCCAGTATGGCGAGGGGGAGGGATAGCAATCAGCCCCAGCATTTT. It codes for CASMARGRDSNQPQHF.

The J gene is TRBJ1-3, the V gene TRBV4-3, with D uncertain. There are 15 residues in the CDR3. V lost 5 bases and J 0 bases, leaving 11 bases between the germline ends. The germline V gene has CDR1 LGHNA and CDR2 YSLEER. CDR3 protein: CASSSQMISGNTIYF. The DNA of the CDR3 is TGCGCCAGCAGCTCCCAGATGATCTCTGGAAACACCATATATTTT.

On this clone: Germline is not matched at one junction end, which may reflect a read error. The chain couples TRBV7-7 to TRBJ2-1, with TRBD2 matching 7 bases. The CDR3 is 13 residues long. Germline CDR1 SSHAT, CDR2 FNYEAQ (reference sequence). This chain's CDR3 is CASTPLATGEQFF. CDR3 in DNA: TGTGCTAGCACCCCACTAGCGACGGGTGAGCAGTTCTTC.